This record looks at one T cell receptor (beta chain) sequence and its context. As yet, its antigen is unknown. This sample is drawn from a study of pediatric ulcerative colitis. Profiling relied on immunoSEQ multiplex PCR, and the TCRdb table lists in-frame clones only, not all of them. This table has roughly 16,000 clones, approximately 80% appearing once. Study conclusions and caveats: In rectum, acute severe colitis had expanded clones and less diversity.

This CDR3 contains 17 residues. Rectal tissue came from one to two pinch biopsies taken at colonoscopy. The source of this sequence is a boy aged 5 to 17 who was a control in a study of pediatric ulcerative colitis. The sequenced sample was gut tissue. This chain uses TRBV21-1 with TRBJ2-7; TRBD1 is the table's D call and was not checked against the DNA. TRBV21-1 is recorded as a pseudogene. The CDR3 region has the DNA TGTGCCAGCAGCAAAGTTGCCCCGAGGGGGAACTCCTACGAGCAGTACTTC. Residues: CASSKVAPRGNSYEQYF.